One and the same sample provided the 10 T cell receptor beta chains below, sequenced in a study. Using its own MiXCR run on the 5' RACE reads, TCRdb lists one record per CDR3 protein. The table lists 3,000 or so distinct CDR3 sequences, 6.5% to 7% of them singletons. Sequencing was carried out using total memory T cells from blood PBMCs. This sample's subset: transitional memory CD4+ T cells. The origin of the receptors is a female donor with HIV.

As regards this clonotype: This sequence may be a read error, since a much larger clone differs from it by one base. V and J are TRBV29-1 and TRBJ1-2; D is perhaps TRBD1 (5 bases). This CDR3 contains 14 residues. Deletions cut 6 bases from V and 2 bases from J, with 16 bases between. Germline V gene data show CDR1 as SQVTM and CDR2 as ANQGSEA. CDR3 amino acids: CSVTGTANNYGYTF. In DNA form, the CDR3 reads TGCAGCGTAACCGGGACGGCTAACAACTATGGCTACACCTTC. The entire variable domain, with the rest obtained from reference TRBV29-1 and TRBJ1-2, is as follows: SAVISQKPSRDICQRGTSLTIQCQVDSQVTMMFWYRQQPGQSLTLIATANQGSEATYESGFVIDKFPISRPNLTFSTLTVSNMSPEDSSIYLCSVTGTANNYGYTFGSGTRLTVV.

In its sample, this clonotype is medium-sized (0.01 to 0.1%). The chain combines TRBV9 with TRBJ1-1; D might be TRBD1 (6 bases). Germline CDR1 and CDR2: SGDLS and YYNGEE. CDR3 length equals 19 residues. V was pared by 3 bases and J by 5 bases, with 29 bases between. The CDR3 loop reads CASSASIGGWGSRGTEAFF. The CDR3, as DNA: TGTGCCAGCAGCGCCTCAATAGGGGGGTGGGGCAGCCGAGGGACTGAAGCTTTCTTT.

This clonotype is medium-sized within its sample. This chain uses TRBV7-2 with TRBJ1-4; D perhaps matches TRBD1 (6 bases). Germline CDR1 and CDR2: SGHTA and FQGNSA. Trimming took off 4 bases at V and 8 bases at J, with 17 bases between the two ends. This CDR3 contains 15 residues. CDR3 loop: CASSSGGLLQEKLFF. CDR3 sequence (DNA): TGTGCCAGCAGCTCCGGGGGCCTTTTACAAGAAAAACTGTTTTTT.

This clonotype occurred a few times. The rearrangement uses TRBV19 and TRBJ2-5; D is perhaps TRBD2 (5 bases). The CDR3 is 14 residues long. Between the trimmed V and J ends, which lost 5 bases and 5 bases, there was a span of 15 bases. Per the germline V gene, CDR1 is LNHDA and CDR2 is SQIVND (reference sequence). The CDR3: CASSLRANRETQYF. The DNA of the CDR3 is TGTGCCAGTAGTCTGCGGGCGAACCGGGAGACCCAGTACTTC.

By share, this clonotype counts as medium-sized. This chain links TRBV28 with TRBJ1-5; TRBD1 aligns across 9 bases. V lost 6 bases and J lost 6; bases outside the gene matches: 9. Germline V CDR1 and CDR2: MDHEN, SYDVKM. The CDR3 totals 15 residues. This chain's CDR3 is CASRYGGDRAQPQHF. The CDR3, as DNA: TGTGCCAGCAGGTACGGGGGGGACAGGGCTCAGCCCCAGCATTTT.

The chain links TRBV11-2 to TRBJ2-4, with a possible D match to TRBD1 (5 bases). The germline gives CDR1 SGHAT, CDR2 FQNNGV. The CDR3 covers 14 residues. Trimming cost V 1 base and J 8 bases, with 12 bases left between them. In DNA, the CDR3 is TGTGCCAGCAGCTTAGGCCCAGGGATGGACATTCAGTACTTC. This sequence encodes CASSLGPGMDIQYF.

This clonotype is classed as medium-sized (0.01 to 0.1%). The gene calls are TRBV5-8 and TRBJ1-1; D not certain. Trimming cost V 1 base and J 5 bases, with 3 bases left between them. This CDR3 has 11 residues. Germline V gives CDR1 SGHTS, CDR2 YDEGEE. The CDR3 loop reads CASSLRTEAFF. The CDR3 region has the DNA TGTGCCAGCAGCTTGAGGACTGAAGCTTTCTTT.

This clonotype is medium-sized. The chain couples TRBV24-1 to TRBJ1-5, with TRBD1 identical over 7 bases. The junction had 3 bases not matched to a gene; V was cut back by 7 bases and J by 4 bases. The CDR3 sequence is 13 residues long. CDR1 and CDR2 (germline): KGHDR, SFDVKD. The CDR3 protein is CATSLQGNQPQHF. The CDR3 DNA sequence: TGTGCCACCAGCCTACAGGGGAATCAGCCCCAGCATTTT.

This clonotype ranks as medium-sized. The chain uses TRBV11-2 and TRBJ1-2, with a tentative D call TRBD1 (5 bases). The CDR3 loop spans 14 amino acids. Germline assignment: CDR1 SGHAT and CDR2 FQNNGV. Deletions cut 5 bases from V and 3 bases from J, with 13 bases between. CDR3 nucleotide sequence: TGTGCCAGCAGCCTCTCCCGGGACTACTATGGCTACACCTTC. The encoded protein is CASSLSRDYYGYTF.

In its sample, this clonotype is large (0.1 to 1%). The gene calls are TRBV3-1 and TRBJ1-1, with D unclear. Germline V gene sequence: CDR1 LGHDT, CDR2 YNNKEL (reference sequence). The CDR3 spans 15 residues. Trimming stripped 1 base from V and 1 base from J, with 10 bases between. This CDR3 is CASSQVGWQNTEAFF. Here the CDR3 DNA reads TGTGCCAGCAGCCAAGTGGGCTGGCAGAACACTGAAGCTTTCTTT.